This T cell receptor beta chain was captured in a study of graft-versus-host responses after intestinal transplantation. V shed 4 bases and J 0 bases; nucleotides not matched to a gene: 7. The germline gives CDR1 SGDLS, CDR2 YYNGEE. This CDR3 has 16 residues. Clones were sequenced by immunoSEQ multiplex PCR, and TCRdb holds only the in-frame ones, with some missing. The sample has over 9,000 clones; nearly 95% are singletons. The source material was bone marrow, sampled approximately 1.5 years after intestinal transplantation. The genes are TRBV9 and TRBJ1-3, with 7 nucleotides matching TRBD1. This clonotype was sampled from a human patient who received an intestinal transplant, so some T cells may come from the graft donor. CDR3 nucleotide sequence: TGTGCCAGCAGCTCCCGGACAGGCCTCTCTGGAAACACCATATATTTT. This codes for CASSSRTGLSGNTIYF.